The source of this T cell receptor beta chain is a study of CD8+ T cells in alopecia areata. Across the whole study: A 6-month period off drug followed tofacitinib, which lasted 6 to 18 months. Severity in treated patients was scored by percentage of scalp area affected.

Study results and limitations: Scalp clonality, together with expanded CD8+ clones among the top 100, fell significantly with tofacitinib.

The authors extracted RNA and reverse transcribed it into cDNA as the sequencing template. The protocol was immunoSEQ multiplex PCR, while the TCRdb copy is restricted to in-frame clones and leaves out a portion. In the table there are hundreds of thousands of clones, roughly 50% of which are singletons. The CDR3 has 16 residues. Germline V CDR1 and CDR2: SGHDN, FVKESK. With V trimmed by 1 base and J by 0 bases, 2 bases remained unmatched. This sample's treatment: oral pan-JAK inhibitor, 5-10 mg twice daily. For this clone: Its target is not known.

The material was CD4+ T cells sorted from blood, obtained at week 24, from a patient treated with tofacitinib. The receptor was isolated from a human donor with alopecia areata. The chain has TRBV14 and TRBJ2-2, with 7 positions matching TRBD1. CDR3: CASSQATGTNTGELFF. The DNA for the CDR3 is TGTGCCAGCAGCCAAGCGACAGGGACGAACACCGGGGAGCTGTTTTTT.